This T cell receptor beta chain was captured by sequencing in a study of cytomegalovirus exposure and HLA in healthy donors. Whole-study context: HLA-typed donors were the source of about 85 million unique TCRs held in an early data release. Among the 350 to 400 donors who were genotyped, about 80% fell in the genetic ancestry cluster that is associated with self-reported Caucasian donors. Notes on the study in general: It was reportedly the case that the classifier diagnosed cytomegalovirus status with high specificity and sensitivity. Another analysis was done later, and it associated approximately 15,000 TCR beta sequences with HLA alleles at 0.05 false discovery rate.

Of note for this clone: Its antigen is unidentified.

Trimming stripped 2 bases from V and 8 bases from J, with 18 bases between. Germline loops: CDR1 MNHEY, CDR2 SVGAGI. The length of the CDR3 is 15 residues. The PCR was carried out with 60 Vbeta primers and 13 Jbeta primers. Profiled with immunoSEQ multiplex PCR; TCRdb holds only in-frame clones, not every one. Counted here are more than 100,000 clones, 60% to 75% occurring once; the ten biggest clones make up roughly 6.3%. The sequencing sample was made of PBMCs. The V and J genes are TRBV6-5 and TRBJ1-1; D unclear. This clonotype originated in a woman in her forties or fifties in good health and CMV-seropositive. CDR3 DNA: TGTGCCAGCAGTTACGGGAGAGTATTATCCGGGGAAGCTTTCTTT. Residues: CASSYGRVLSGEAFF.